A selection of T cell receptor beta chains follows, all from one sample in a study of OX40 agonist ivuxolimab in advanced cancers. The protocol was immunoSEQ multiplex PCR, while the TCRdb copy is restricted to in-frame clones and leaves out a portion. The table has about 48,000 clones, 70% to 90% seen once; the top ten hold 7.5% to 10%. This sample comprised CD4+ or CD8+ T cells sorted from blood, obtained in a trial of the OX40 agonist ivuxolimab. The receptors were gathered from an adult with an advanced solid tumor such as melanoma, head and neck, liver or kidney cancer. CDR3s leave out the opening cysteine and the closing phenylalanine or tryptophan.

TRBV2	TRBJ2-1	ASSDTSVYNEQF
TRBV28	TRBJ2-5	ASSYGGRQETQY
TRBV27	TRBJ1-4	ASSLIGGGEKLF
TRBV28	TRBJ1-2	ASSGPGQGYGYT
TRBV6-5	TRBJ2-5	ASRTAGRETQY
TRBV18	TRBJ2-1	ASSPDNLEQF
TRBV2	TRBJ2-4	ASSEIGEAKNIQY
TRBV20-1	TRBJ2-7	SAIHRTQY
TRBV30	TRBJ1-5	AWRQKQGFQPQH
TRBV2	TRBJ1-2	ASSVTYGYT
TRBV2	TRBJ1-2	ASSEMLGGVQGYT
TRBV14	TRBJ2-1	ASSDDGTAYNEQF
TRBV9	TRBJ2-7	ASSVGPSGEQY
TRBV5-1	TRBJ2-7	ASSFNSGSFNEQY
TRBV11-3	TRBJ1-6	ASSSTGRSPLH
TRBV27	TRBJ2-5	ASSLLDSQETQY
TRBV5-1	TRBJ1-4	ASSSPWGGDEKLF
TRBV5-1	TRBJ2-7	ASSVGVAASYEQY
TRBV19	TRBJ1-1	ASSIEGTEAF
TRBV5-6	TRBJ2-3	ASTERGTDTQY
TRBV6-5	TRBJ1-1	ASTGRMNTEAF
TRBV7-9	TRBJ1-4	ASSLETGDEKLF
TRBV30	TRBJ2-1	AWSSRTVGEQF
TRBV30	TRBJ2-5	AWSVLGSETQY